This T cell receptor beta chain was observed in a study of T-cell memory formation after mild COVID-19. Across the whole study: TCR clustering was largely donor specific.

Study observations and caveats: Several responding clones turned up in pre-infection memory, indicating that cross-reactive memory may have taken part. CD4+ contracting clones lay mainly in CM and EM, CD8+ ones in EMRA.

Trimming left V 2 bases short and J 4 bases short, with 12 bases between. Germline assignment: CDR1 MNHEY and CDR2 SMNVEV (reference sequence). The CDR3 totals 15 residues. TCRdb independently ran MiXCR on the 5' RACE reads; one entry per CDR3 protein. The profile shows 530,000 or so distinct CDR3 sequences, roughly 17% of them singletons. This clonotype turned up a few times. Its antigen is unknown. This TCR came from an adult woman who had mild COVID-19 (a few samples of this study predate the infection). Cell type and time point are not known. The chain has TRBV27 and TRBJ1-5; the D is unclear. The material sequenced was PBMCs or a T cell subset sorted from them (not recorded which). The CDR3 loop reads CASSLVKAKNQPQHF. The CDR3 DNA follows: TGTGCCAGCAGTTTAGTAAAGGCGAAAAATCAGCCCCAGCATTTT.